The 21 T cell receptor beta chains listed next were all sequenced from one sample in a study of PD-L1 blockade in urothelial cancer. The time point here: pretreatment peripheral blood. The protocol was immunoSEQ multiplex PCR, while the TCRdb copy is restricted to in-frame clones and leaves out a portion. The top ten clones hold around 1.6% of a sample with 90,000 or so clones, 85% to 90% of them seen once. The input for sequencing was PBMCs, taken around atezolizumab (anti-PD-L1) treatment. The receptors here all came from a man in his fifties or sixties with urothelial cancer.

The table lists this clone with a count of one. The rearrangement uses TRBV28 and TRBJ1-1, with 11 bases matching TRBD1. Germline V lookup: CDR1 MDHEN, CDR2 SYDVKM. The J segment lost 4 bases and the V segment lost 2 bases, leaving 12 bases of the junction unmatched. The CDR3 covers 18 residues. CDR3 sequence reads: CASSLPGTGGLRRTEAFF. The CDR3, as DNA: TGTGCCAGCAGTTTACCGGGGACAGGGGGTTTACGGCGCACTGAAGCTTTCTTT.

The gene calls are TRBV6-1 and TRBJ2-5; 10 bases map to TRBD2. CDR1 and CDR2 (germline): MNHNS, SASEGT. This CDR3 has 14 amino acids. J gave up 5 bases and V 4 bases, and 4 bases lay outside the gene matches. DNA for the CDR3: TGTGCCAGCAGTGGAGCGGGAGGGCGGGAGACCCAGTACTTC. It yields the protein CASSGAGGRETQYF.

This rearrangement joins TRBV27 to TRBJ2-2; tentatively, D is TRBD2 (5 bases). V lost 2 bases to trimming and J lost 2 bases, with 6 bases between them. CDR3 length: 14 amino acids. Germline V gene data show CDR1 as MNHEY and CDR2 as SMNVEV (reference sequence). CDR3 sequence (DNA): TGTGCCAGCAGTTTAACTAGAAACACCGGGGAGCTGTTTTTT. Its protein product is CASSLTRNTGELFF.

The rearrangement links TRBV5-1 to TRBJ2-3, with D possibly matching TRBD2 (6 bases). The CDR3 is made up of 15 amino acids. In germline, CDR1 is SGHRS, CDR2 YFSETQ. V dropped 4 bases and J dropped 6 bases, with 18 bases sitting between them. The CDR3: CASSPDGGGPDTQYF. CDR3 sequence (DNA): TGCGCCAGCAGCCCCGACGGGGGAGGACCGGATACGCAGTATTTT.

The gene calls are TRBV15 and TRBJ2-4, with D possibly matching TRBD1 (6 bases). The germline V and J ends were trimmed by 4 bases and 6 bases, with 10 bases remaining between them. CDR3 size: 13 residues. Germline V gene lookup returns CDR1 LNHNV and CDR2 YYDKDF (reference sequence). The CDR3: CATSKGTPNIQYF. The CDR3 DNA is TGTGCCACCAGCAAAGGGACACCAAACATTCAGTACTTC.

The V call is TRBV5-1, the J call TRBJ2-7, with 11 bases that match TRBD2. The CDR3 runs 15 residues. CDR1 is SGHRS, CDR2 YFSETQ, per germline. The junction had 7 bases not matched to a gene; V was cut back by 4 bases and J by 4 bases. CDR3 loop: CASSPSGTSGYEQYF. CDR3 DNA sequence: TGCGCCAGCAGCCCATCCGGGACTAGCGGTTACGAGCAGTACTTC.

This chain connects TRBV9 to TRBJ2-5; D is undetermined. Germline V gives CDR1 SGDLS, CDR2 YYNGEE. The CDR3 consists of 15 residues. The ends were cut back, 0 bases at V and 2 bases at J, with 11 bases in the middle. As DNA, the CDR3 is TGTGCCAGCAGCGTAGGAGGAGCAGTGCAAGAGACCCAGTACTTC. Its translation is CASSVGGAVQETQYF.

V usage is TRBV9 and J usage is TRBJ1-2, with TRBD1 identical over 8 bases. The ends lost 0 bases at V and 1 base at J; junction bases unmatched: 5. Germline V lookup: CDR1 SGDLS, CDR2 YYNGEE. The CDR3 runs to 16 residues. The CDR3 sequence: CASSVGGTGDNYGYTF. The CDR3 DNA reads TGTGCCAGCAGCGTAGGAGGGACAGGCGATAACTATGGCTACACCTTC.

Here the CDR3 reads CASRLLAGGNTGELFF. CDR3 in DNA: TGTGCCAGCCGTCTCCTAGCGGGGGGGAACACCGGGGAGCTGTTTTTT. The chain uses TRBV7-2 and TRBJ2-2, with TRBD2 identical over 11 bases. This CDR3 has 16 residues. Trimming took 8 bases from V and 1 from J; bases not matched to a gene: 6. Per germline, CDR1 SGHTA and CDR2 FQGNSA.

The rearrangement uses TRBV7-9 and TRBJ1-5; 7 bases match TRBD1. The CDR3 runs to 12 residues. J was trimmed by 9 bases and V by 8 bases; bases with no gene match: 7. The germline V gene encodes CDR1 SEHNR and CDR2 FQNEAQ (reference sequence). The CDR3, as DNA: TGTGCCAGCGCCTCGACAGGGCTGCCCCAGCATTTT. Translated: CASASTGLPQHF.

The gene calls are TRBV2 and TRBJ1-2; 7 nucleotides match TRBD1. The CDR3 has 16 residues. Germline lookup yields CDR1 SNHLY and CDR2 FYNNEI. J lost 9 bases, V lost 5 bases, and 18 bases had no gene match. CDR3 loop: CASSQTGALNSQSYTF. The CDR3 coding sequence is TGTGCCAGCAGTCAAACAGGGGCCCTTAATTCGCAAAGCTACACCTTC.

This chain uses TRBV5-6 with TRBJ2-7; TRBD1 aligns across 7 bases. In germline, CDR1 is SGHDT, CDR2 YYEEEE. The CDR3 runs 14 residues. V shed 0 bases, J shed 3 bases, and the junction held 3 bases outside the gene matches. CDR3 protein: CASSLAGQRYEQYF. For the CDR3, the DNA is TGTGCCAGCAGCTTGGCGGGACAGCGCTACGAGCAGTACTTC.

The genes are TRBV4-1 and TRBJ1-2, with 7 bases fitting TRBD1. The V gene's germline CDR1 is MGHRA and CDR2 YSYEKL. This CDR3 is built from 15 residues. After removal of 1 base from V and 2 bases from J, the junction contained 4 bases not matched to a gene. The CDR3 DNA sequence: TGCGCCAGCAGCCAAGTTGGGACAGCCAACTATGGCTACACCTTC. It yields the protein CASSQVGTANYGYTF.

The chain has TRBV11-2 and TRBJ2-7; 9 bases match TRBD1. This CDR3 is 17 amino acids long. J gave up 0 bases and V 1 base, and 7 bases lay outside the gene matches. The V gene's germline CDR1 is SGHAT and CDR2 FQNNGV. In DNA form, the CDR3 reads TGTGCCAGCAGCTTAGCCACCGGGACAGGGAGCTCCTACGAGCAGTACTTC. Translation gives CASSLATGTGSSYEQYF.

This chain links TRBV25-1 with TRBJ2-2, with 8 bases fitting TRBD2. After removal of 6 bases from V and 5 bases from J, the junction contained 8 bases not matched to a gene. Germline V gives CDR1 MGHDK, CDR2 SYGVNS. This CDR3 has 15 residues. Here the CDR3 reads CASRAGTRGTGELFF. CDR3 coding DNA: TGTGCCAGCAGAGCCGGGACTAGAGGAACCGGGGAGCTGTTTTTT.

This chain uses TRBV7-2 with TRBJ1-5, with 8 bases fitting TRBD1. Germline V CDR1 and CDR2: SGHTA, FQGNSA. The V segment lost 0 bases and the J segment 3 bases; nucleotides outside the gene matches: 4. This CDR3 region has 16 residues. This CDR3 reads CASSLAGQGFNQPQHF. CDR3 DNA: TGTGCCAGCAGCTTAGCCGGACAGGGCTTCAATCAGCCCCAGCATTTT. The whole variable domain, filled in from reference TRBV7-2 and TRBJ1-5, reads GAGVSQSPSNKVTEKGKDVELRCDPISGHTALYWYRQSLGQGLEFLIYFQGNSAPDKSGLPSDRFSAERTGGSVSTLTIQRTQQEDSAVYLCASSLAGQGFNQPQHFGDGTRLSIL.

The rearrangement links TRBV15 to TRBJ2-6, with D perhaps TRBD1 (5 bases). The CDR3 totals 13 residues. Germline-derived CDR1 and CDR2 are LNHNV and YYDKDF (reference sequence). Trimming shortened V by 8 bases and J by 3 bases, and 8 bases separated the two germline ends. CDR3 DNA sequence: TGTGCCACCCGGACATATGGGGCCAACGTCCTGACTTTC. Its translation is CATRTYGANVLTF. The variable domain in full, completed from reference TRBV15 and TRBJ2-6, reads DAMVIQNPRYQVTQFGKPVTLSCSQTLNHNVMYWYQQKSSQAPKLLFHYYDKDFNNEADTPDNFQSRRPNTSFCFLDIRSPGLGDTAMYLCATRTYGANVLTFGAGSRLTVL.

This rearrangement joins TRBV5-1 to TRBJ2-4, with TRBD1 matching 9 bases. Germline lookup yields CDR1 SGHRS and CDR2 YFSETQ. The length of the CDR3 is 14 residues. With V trimmed by 2 bases and J by 7 bases, 4 bases remained unmatched. CDR3 amino acids: CASSFGTGMNIQYF. The CDR3 DNA is TGCGCCAGCAGCTTTGGGACAGGGATGAACATTCAGTACTTC.

J is TRBJ2-7 and V is TRBV28; 10 positions match TRBD2. The germline CDR1 and CDR2 sequences are MDHEN and SYDVKM. The V segment lost 6 bases and the J segment 1 base; nucleotides outside the gene matches: 6. The CDR3 spans 15 residues. This CDR3 is CASSSSGRISYEQYF. CDR3 bases: TGTGCCAGCAGCAGTAGCGGGAGGATTTCCTACGAGCAGTACTTC.

The CDR3 sequence: CASSVAEGAPAEQYF. Written as DNA, the CDR3 is TGTGCCAGCAGCGTAGCTGAGGGGGCGCCGGCTGAGCAGTACTTC. The V and J genes are TRBV9 and TRBJ2-7, with 7 bases fitting TRBD1. Germline V gene lookup returns CDR1 SGDLS and CDR2 YYNGEE. The V segment lost 0 bases and the J segment 7 bases; nucleotides outside the gene matches: 10. The CDR3 totals 15 residues.

The gene calls are TRBV27 and TRBJ2-5; D not resolved. CDR1 and CDR2 from the germline V gene are MNHEY and SMNVEV (reference sequence). The length of the CDR3 is 13 residues. V lost 2 bases and J 2 bases, leaving 6 bases between the germline ends. This CDR3 is CASSLNGQETQYF. The CDR3, as DNA: TGTGCCAGCAGTTTAAACGGTCAAGAGACCCAGTACTTC.